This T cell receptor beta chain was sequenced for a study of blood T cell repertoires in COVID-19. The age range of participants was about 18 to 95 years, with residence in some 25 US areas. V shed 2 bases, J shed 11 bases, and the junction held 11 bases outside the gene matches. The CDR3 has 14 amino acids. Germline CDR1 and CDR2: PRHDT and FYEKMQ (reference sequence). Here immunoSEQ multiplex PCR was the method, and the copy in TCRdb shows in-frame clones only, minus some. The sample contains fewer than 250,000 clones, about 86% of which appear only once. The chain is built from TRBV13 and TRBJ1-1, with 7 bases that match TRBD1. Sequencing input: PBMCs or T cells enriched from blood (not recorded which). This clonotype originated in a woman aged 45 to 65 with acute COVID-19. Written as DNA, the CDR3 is TGTGCCAGCAGCTTACGTTTTTTAGGGGGCGAGGCTTTCTTT. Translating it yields CASSLRFLGGEAFF.